This entry concerns a single T cell receptor (beta chain). Its cognate antigen is unknown. Germline CDR1 is MDHEN and CDR2 is SYDVKM. Unmatched junction bases numbered 5, after V lost 4 bases and J lost 6 bases. The CDR3 consists of 13 residues. Sequenced by immunoSEQ multiplex PCR; TCRdb stores in-frame clones only, minus some. The sample has roughly 270,000 clones, roughly 90% seen once. Separation from the 666-subject first cohort characterized the 120-subject validation cohort, to which the donors belonged. This entry comes from a study of cytomegalovirus exposure and HLA in healthy donors. Study conclusions and caveats: Specificity for CMV antigens was confirmed in vitro for a few of the CMV-associated chains. It was fewer than 200 TCR beta chains that were listed as cytomegalovirus-associated. In a later analysis, first-cohort TCR clusters were found to tend to co-occur in the 100 to 150 validation repertoires.

The receptor's source is a woman under 30 in good health and CMV-seronegative. Sequenced: PBMCs. The rearrangement uses TRBV28 and TRBJ1-2; 7 bases fit TRBD1. The DNA for the CDR3 is TGTGCCAGCAGTTCGACAGGGAGAGATGGCTACACCTTC. It codes for CASSSTGRDGYTF.